The present T cell receptor (beta chain) was sequenced within a study of breast tumors, draining lymph nodes, adjacent tissues. TCRdb fed the multiplex PCR reads into MiXCR, producing one record per CDR3 protein. The sample lists 85,000 to 130,000 distinct CDR3 sequences; less than 40% were seen once. Samples came from axillary lymph nodes draining the breast cancer. V dropped 5 bases and J dropped 9; count of bases not matched to a gene: 14. From germline, CDR1 is DFQATT and CDR2 SNEGSKA (reference sequence). The CDR3 totals 15 residues. The chain recombines TRBV20-1 with TRBJ2-7, with 12 bases matching TRBD1. This TCR came from a female donor with breast cancer. Some clones in this sample may be carry-over from other donors' samples. The sequencing input was axillary lymph node tissue. CDR3 sequence reads: CSASTGQGAPGGQYF. The CDR3 DNA reads as TGCAGTGCTTCTACGGGACAGGGGGCACCTGGGGGGCAGTACTTC.